This T cell receptor (beta chain) was retrieved from a study of T cell repertoires in cytomegalovirus infection. Germline loops: CDR1 SEHNR, CDR2 FQNEAQ (reference sequence). The CDR3 extends over 16 amino acids. V was cut by 5 bases and J by 2 bases, with 18 bases left in between. Study observations and caveats: Carriers of CMV and the relevant HLA type were discriminated by public TCR beta frequency. Dominating the ex vivo response were HLA-C-restricted CMV-specific TCR beta clonotypes.

This clonotype was counted only a few times. Its target is unknown. TCRdb reprocessed the reads via MiXCR and lists one record per CDR3 protein. The data show roughly 630,000 distinct CDR3 sequences, approximately 25% seen once. The TCR was taken from a human donor in good health (CMV status not recorded). Some clones in this sample may be carry-over from other donors' samples. This chain links TRBV7-9 with TRBJ2-5; D ambiguous. The source material was CD8+ T cells from PBMCs. CDR3 sequence (DNA): TGTGCCAGCAGCGTTATGTGGTCGGATGATCAAGAGACCCAGTACTTC. This codes for CASSVMWSDDQETQYF. Full variable domain (missing parts from reference TRBV7-9 and TRBJ2-5): DTGVSQNPRHKITKRGQNVTFRCDPISEHNRLYWYRQTLGQGPEFLTYFQNEAQLEKSRLLSDRFSAERPKGSFSTLEIQRTEQGDSAMYLCASSVMWSDDQETQYFGPGTRLLVL.